The 25 T cell receptor beta chains listed next were all sequenced from one sample in a study of blood T cell repertoires in COVID-19. The data were produced by immunoSEQ multiplex PCR, yet TCRdb's version contains in-frame clones alone and is incomplete. The table has approximately 220,000 clones, 75% to 90% seen once; the top ten hold under 3.5%. The sample comprised PBMCs or T cells enriched from blood (not recorded which). All receptors derive from a young woman in a cohort exposed to, infected with or recovered from COVID-19 (not recorded which).

This clone came up a few times. The gene calls are TRBV28 and TRBJ1-6; no reliable D call. CDR1 and CDR2 from the germline V gene are MDHEN and SYDVKM. The CDR3 spans 13 residues. Trimming stripped 8 bases from V and 6 bases from J, with 11 bases between. In DNA, the CDR3 is TGTGCCAGCGGCAGGTTTCGTAATTCACCCCTCCACTTT. Its protein is CASGRFRNSPLHF. Drawing the rest from reference TRBV28 and TRBJ1-6, the complete variable domain is DVKVTQSSRYLVKRTGEKVFLECVQDMDHENMFWYRQDPGLGLRLIYFSYDVKMKEKGDIPEGYSVSREKKERFSLILESASTNQTSMYLCASGRFRNSPLHFGNGTRLTVT.

The chain couples TRBV5-1 to TRBJ1-1; tentative D call: TRBD1 (6 bases). Germline CDR1 and CDR2: SGHRS and YFSETQ. The CDR3 is 13 residues long. The germline V and J ends were trimmed by 2 bases and 5 bases, with 10 bases remaining between them. The CDR3: CASSFVDRTEAFF. For the CDR3, the DNA is TGCGCCAGCAGCTTCGTCGACAGGACTGAAGCTTTCTTT.

The chain couples TRBV10-3 to TRBJ1-2; 8 bases map to TRBD1. The junction had 9 bases not matched to a gene; V was cut back by 3 bases and J by 0 bases. The CDR3 spans 17 residues. CDR1 ENHRY and CDR2 SYGVKD come from the germline V gene. CDR3 region: CAISDGTGGNPNYGYTF. The CDR3 bases are TGTGCCATCAGTGATGGGACAGGCGGAAATCCTAACTATGGCTACACCTTC.

This clone was detected once. This chain links TRBV27 with TRBJ1-4; TRBD1 agrees at 7 bases. The ends lost 2 bases at V and 7 bases at J; junction bases unmatched: 4. CDR1 MNHEY and CDR2 SMNVEV come from the germline V gene (reference sequence). The CDR3 runs to 14 residues. CDR3 sequence reads: CASSLSQGVEKLFF. The CDR3 bases are TGTGCCAGCAGTTTAAGTCAGGGGGTTGAAAAACTGTTTTTT. The full variable domain, its missing parts supplied by reference TRBV27 and TRBJ1-4, is EAQVTQNPRYLITVTGKKLTVTCSQNMNHEYMSWYRQDPGLGLRQIYYSMNVEVTDKGDVPEGYKVSRKEKRNFPLILESPSPNQTSLYFCASSLSQGVEKLFFGSGTQLSVL.

V and J are TRBV5-4 and TRBJ1-2; weak D call: TRBD1 (6 bases). Germline CDR1 and CDR2: SGHNT and YYREEE (reference sequence). The CDR3 covers 15 residues. Trimming stripped 4 bases from V and 6 bases from J, with 19 bases between. The CDR3 spells CASSIKNQGWNGYTF. DNA for the CDR3: TGTGCCAGCAGCATAAAAAATCAGGGGTGGAATGGCTACACCTTC.

V gene TRBV29-1 combines with J gene TRBJ1-1; D is perhaps TRBD1 (5 bases). This CDR3 has 12 amino acids. The germline V gene encodes CDR1 SQVTM and CDR2 ANQGSEA. V lost 4 bases and J lost 2, with 8 bases in between. In nucleotides, the CDR3 is TGCAGCGTTGGGACACCTAACACTGAAGCTTTCTTT. As protein: CSVGTPNTEAFF.

This clone was seen just once. The genes are TRBV5-1 and TRBJ1-2; TRBD1 is a possible D gene (6 bases). This CDR3 contains 13 residues. Per germline, CDR1 SGHRS and CDR2 YFSETQ. Between the trimmed V and J ends, which lost 4 bases and 2 bases, there was a span of 9 bases. This chain's CDR3 is CASSRDTNYGYTF. Here the CDR3 DNA reads TGCGCCAGCAGCCGGGACACCAACTATGGCTACACCTTC.

The chain recombines TRBV7-9 with TRBJ2-2, with 7 bases fitting TRBD2. Trimming at V came to 5 bases and at J to 7 bases, leaving 10 bases not matched to a gene. The CDR3 has 15 residues. Germline V gene data show CDR1 as SEHNR and CDR2 as FQNEAQ (reference sequence). The CDR3, as DNA: TGTGCCAGCAGCCCTTTTCGGGAGGAGGGCGGGGAGCTGTTTTTT. It specifies CASSPFREEGGELFF.

V usage is TRBV9 and J usage is TRBJ2-2, with D perhaps TRBD1 (5 bases). The CDR3 runs 16 residues. Germline V gene sequence: CDR1 SGDLS, CDR2 YYNGEE. V lost 1 base and J 0 bases, leaving 10 bases between the germline ends. The CDR3 protein is CASSVTGRANTGELFF. CDR3 nucleotide sequence: TGTGCCAGCAGCGTAACAGGACGCGCGAACACCGGGGAGCTGTTTTTT.

The V gene is TRBV4-1, the J gene TRBJ2-3; no clear D. CDR1 and CDR2 from the germline V gene are MGHRA and YSYEKL. There are 13 residues in the CDR3. Trimming left V 1 base short and J 6 bases short, with 8 bases between. CDR3 sequence reads: CASSQVELDTQYF. The DNA for the CDR3 is TGCGCCAGCAGCCAAGTAGAGTTGGATACGCAGTATTTT.

The chain links TRBV7-9 to TRBJ2-1, with 14 bases lining up with TRBD2. Germline V gene data show CDR1 as SEHNR and CDR2 as FQNEAQ (reference sequence). This CDR3 is built from 18 residues. The V gene end was trimmed by 2 bases and the J gene end by 4 bases; junction bases not matched to a gene: 7. CDR3 coding DNA: TGTGCCAGCAGCTTACCGCAGGGACTAGCGGGGGTTTACAATGAGCAGTTCTTC. This codes for CASSLPQGLAGVYNEQFF.

This sequence joins TRBV5-1 and TRBJ2-7; a possible D gene is TRBD2 (5 bases). V lost 4 bases, J lost 0 bases, and 20 bases lay in between. The CDR3 consists of 17 residues. Germline CDR1 SGHRS, CDR2 YFSETQ. The CDR3: CASSPIGVGALSYEQYF. CDR3 nucleotides: TGCGCCAGCAGCCCCATCGGGGTGGGCGCCCTCTCCTACGAGCAGTACTTC.

The J gene is TRBJ1-3, the V gene TRBV6-5; TRBD1 matches 7 bases. CDR3 length equals 15 residues. The germline V gene encodes CDR1 MNHEY and CDR2 SVGAGI. After removal of 0 bases from V and 7 bases from J, the junction contained 6 bases not matched to a gene. The CDR3 DNA reads TGTGCCAGCAGTTACTCGAGGGACAGCTTCAACACCATATATTTT. Translated, it gives CASSYSRDSFNTIYF.

This chain uses TRBV6-5 with TRBJ1-3; 8 bases agree with TRBD1. The germline V gene encodes CDR1 MNHEY and CDR2 SVGAGI. V lost 6 bases, J lost 3 bases, and 7 bases stayed unmatched. The CDR3 contains 15 residues. The CDR3: CASSAGGIGGNTIYF. CDR3 nucleotides: TGTGCCAGCAGCGCAGGGGGCATAGGTGGAAACACCATATATTTT.

This chain uses TRBV3-1 (or the pseudogene TRBV3-2) with TRBJ2-1; 10 bases align to TRBD2. The germline V gene encodes CDR1 LGHDT and CDR2 YNNKEL (reference sequence). With V trimmed by 6 bases and J by 3 bases, 5 bases remained unmatched. The CDR3 runs to 15 residues. The CDR3 loop is CASRPSGGHYNEQFF. The CDR3 region has the DNA TGTGCCAGCAGACCTAGCGGGGGCCACTACAATGAGCAGTTCTTC.

The gene calls are TRBV5-4 and TRBJ1-2; perhaps TRBD1 as D (5 bases). The CDR3 has 12 residues. Germline CDR1 reads SGHNT; CDR2 reads YYREEE (reference sequence). The V end was cut by 7 bases, the J end by 1 base, with 8 bases between. The CDR3 DNA sequence: TGTGCCAGCGGCAGGGATAACTATGGCTACACCTTC. Translated: CASGRDNYGYTF.

The rearrangement joins TRBV3-1 (or the pseudogene TRBV3-2) to TRBJ1-5; TRBD1 aligns across 7 bases. Germline CDR1 and CDR2: LGHDT and YNNKEL (reference sequence). The V and J ends lost 4 bases and 3 bases, in that order; junction bases with no gene match: 12. The CDR3 loop spans 17 amino acids. CDR3 sequence reads: CASSPRGTEGVNQPQHF. In DNA form, the CDR3 reads TGTGCCAGCAGCCCAAGAGGGACAGAAGGTGTCAATCAGCCCCAGCATTTT.

The CDR3 is CASSQLRFPGTEAFF. The DNA of the CDR3 is TGCGCCAGCAGTCAATTGCGCTTTCCGGGAACTGAAGCTTTCTTT. The rearrangement uses TRBV23-1 and TRBJ1-1; D gene ambiguous. TRBV23-1 is reported as an ORF; its role is uncertain. The CDR3 totals 15 residues. Trimming stripped 1 base from V and 5 bases from J, with 14 bases between.

The chain employs TRBV2 and TRBJ1-2, with D hard to call. Germline V gene sequence: CDR1 SNHLY, CDR2 FYNNEI. There are 12 residues in the CDR3. Trimming removed 6 bases at V and 4 bases at J, with 9 bases between. CDR3 in DNA: TGTGCCAGCAGCTCGGAGTTCTATGGCTACACCTTC. It encodes CASSSEFYGYTF.

The genes are TRBV9 and TRBJ1-3, with D unresolved. Germline values: CDR1 SGDLS, CDR2 YYNGEE. This CDR3 has 14 amino acids. The V end was cut by 0 bases, the J end by 3 bases, with 7 bases between. The CDR3 coding sequence is TGTGCCAGCAGCGTAGGGCTCGATGGAAACACCATATATTTT. Encoded protein: CASSVGLDGNTIYF.

The V and J genes are TRBV3-1 (or the pseudogene TRBV3-2) and TRBJ1-6, with 8 bases lining up with TRBD1. V was clipped by 0 bases and J by 11 bases; unmatched bases: 3. The germline gives CDR1 LGHDT, CDR2 YNNKEL (reference sequence). The CDR3 spans 14 residues. The CDR3 DNA reads TGTGCCAGCAGCCAAGACAGGGGGCGGGCACCCCTCCACTTT. Amino acids: CASSQDRGRAPLHF.

The V and J genes are TRBV5-6 and TRBJ1-1, with 8 bases that match TRBD1. The CDR3 runs 13 residues. J gave up 8 bases and V 3 bases, and 6 bases lay outside the gene matches. In germline, CDR1 is SGHDT, CDR2 YYEEEE. The CDR3 here is CASSYSRTGEAFF. CDR3 nucleotide sequence: TGTGCCAGCAGCTACTCGCGGACAGGGGAAGCTTTCTTT.

V usage is TRBV20-1 and J usage is TRBJ2-1; D gene uncertain. Looked up from germline, CDR1 is DFQATT and CDR2 is SNEGSKA (reference sequence). The V gene lost 6 bases and the J gene lost 5 bases, with 8 bases spanning the gap. The CDR3 loop spans 11 amino acids. CDR3 residues: CSATENNEQFF. The CDR3 DNA is TGCAGTGCCACAGAGAACAATGAGCAGTTCTTC.

The J gene is TRBJ2-2, the V gene TRBV5-1; 10 nucleotides match TRBD2. The CDR3 runs to 20 residues. The trim removed 4 bases at V and 2 bases at J, leaving 17 bases unmatched. Germline V gene lookup returns CDR1 SGHRS and CDR2 YFSETQ. CDR3 sequence (DNA): TGCGCCAGCAGCATTGCTCCCGGTGGCCTAGCGGGGGATAACACCGGGGAGCTGTTTTTT. Protein sequence: CASSIAPGGLAGDNTGELFF.

The rearrangement joins TRBV25-1 to TRBJ2-7, with D tentatively TRBD2 (5 bases). The CDR3 has 14 residues. CDR1 MGHDK and CDR2 SYGVNS come from the germline V gene. With 1 base removed from V and 6 bases from J, the gap between germline ends came to 13 bases. CDR3 nucleotide sequence: TGTGCCAGCAGTGAATTGGGGAGTCCACGCGAGCAGTACTTC. Translating gives CASSELGSPREQYF.